Below, one TCR beta chain is given with its context. What it binds is unknown. Primers included in the PCR were 60 Vbeta and 13 Jbeta primers. Method: immunoSEQ multiplex PCR; TCRdb's copy keeps in-frame clones and lacks some. Altogether around 220,000 clones are present, 60% to 80% being singletons, with the ten largest covering around 1.8%. The length of the CDR3 is 13 residues. With 8 bases clipped from V and 3 bases from J, the junction kept 2 bases outside the gene matches. CDR1 is SGHTA and CDR2 is FQGTGA in the germline V gene. This specimen comes from a study of cytomegalovirus exposure and HLA in healthy donors. Broader study findings: A later analysis, which compared TCR beta chains of equal frequency, found the HLA-associated ones more clonally expanded. For most TCR sequences rarity was the rule, although some public TCRs occurred in many donors. In a later analysis, V- and J-gene trimming of beta chains associated with a DCLRE1C missense variant, replicated independently.

The source of this sequence is a man younger than 30 in good health and CMV-seronegative. Specimen: PBMCs. This chain links TRBV7-3 with TRBJ2-2, with TRBD2 identical over 8 bases. This CDR3 reads CASSSGHTGELFF. In nucleotides, the CDR3 is TGTGCCAGCTCTAGCGGGCACACCGGGGAGCTGTTTTTT.